This TCR beta chain derives from a study of cytomegalovirus exposure and HLA in healthy donors. A remark on this clone: Antigen: not known.

The study ran its PCR with 60 Vbeta and 13 Jbeta primers. Repertoires were generated with immunoSEQ multiplex PCR, while TCRdb's copy carries only in-frame clones and drops some. The repertoire holds 100,000 to 150,000 clones, with around 80% as singletons. Broader study findings: Being productive about 90% or about 30% of the time was typical of most TCR beta V segments in an earlier analysis. In a later analysis, a missense DCLRE1C variant was linked to TCR beta V- and J-gene trimming.

Sequencing input: PBMCs. This TCR was recovered from a female donor in good health and CMV-seronegative.

This CDR3 is CASSIFAGDRNEQFF. DNA for the CDR3: TGTGCCAGTAGTATCTTCGCGGGGGATAGGAATGAGCAGTTCTTC. V usage is TRBV19 and J usage is TRBJ2-1; 7 bases agree with TRBD2. The CDR3 length is 15 residues. Per the germline V gene, CDR1 is LNHDA and CDR2 is SQIVND (reference sequence). Losses at the gene ends were 3 bases for V and 7 bases for J; bases not matched to a gene: 9.